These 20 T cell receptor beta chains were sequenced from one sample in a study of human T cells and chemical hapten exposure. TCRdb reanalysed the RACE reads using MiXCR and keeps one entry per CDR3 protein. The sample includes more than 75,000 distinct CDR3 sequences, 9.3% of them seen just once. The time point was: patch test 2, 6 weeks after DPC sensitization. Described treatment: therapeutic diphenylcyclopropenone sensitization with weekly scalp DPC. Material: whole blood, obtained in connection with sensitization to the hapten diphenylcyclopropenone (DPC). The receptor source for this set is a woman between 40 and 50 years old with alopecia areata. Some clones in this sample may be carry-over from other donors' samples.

The CDR3 sequence is CASSYLTSGSGEQFF. The DNA of the CDR3 is TGTGCCAGCAGTTACCTGACTAGCGGGAGTGGTGAGCAGTTCTTC. The rearrangement uses TRBV6-2 or TRBV6-3 and TRBJ2-1; 12 bases map to TRBD2. Germline values: CDR1 MNHEY, CDR2 SVGEGT. Trimming at V came to 2 bases and at J to 9 bases, leaving 5 bases not matched to a gene. CDR3 length equals 15 residues.

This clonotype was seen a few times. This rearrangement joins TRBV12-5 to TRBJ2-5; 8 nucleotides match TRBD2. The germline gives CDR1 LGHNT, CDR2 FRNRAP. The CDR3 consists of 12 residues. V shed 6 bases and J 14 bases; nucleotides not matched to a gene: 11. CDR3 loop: CASGSGVAGPYF. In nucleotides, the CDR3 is TGTGCTAGTGGATCCGGGGTAGCGGGACCCTACTTC.

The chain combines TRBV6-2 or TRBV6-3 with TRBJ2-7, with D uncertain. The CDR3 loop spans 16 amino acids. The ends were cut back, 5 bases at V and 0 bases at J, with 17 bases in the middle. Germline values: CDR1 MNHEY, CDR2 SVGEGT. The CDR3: CASSDLPGRTSYEQYF. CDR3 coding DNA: TGTGCCAGCAGTGACCTCCCCGGGCGCACCTCCTACGAGCAGTACTTC.

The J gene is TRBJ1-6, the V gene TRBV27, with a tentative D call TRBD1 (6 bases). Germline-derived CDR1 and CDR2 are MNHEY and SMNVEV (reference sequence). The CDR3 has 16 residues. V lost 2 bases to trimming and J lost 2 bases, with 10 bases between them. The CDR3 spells CASSLRGGAYNSPLHF. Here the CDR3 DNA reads TGTGCCAGCAGTTTAAGAGGGGGAGCCTATAATTCACCCCTCCACTTT.

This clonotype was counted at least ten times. The CDR3 coding sequence is TGTGCCAGCAGTCACCCGACAGGCTACTCTGGGGCCAACGTCCTGACTTTC. Its translation: CASSHPTGYSGANVLTF. The rearrangement joins TRBV9 to TRBJ2-6, with a tentative D call TRBD1 (6 bases). With 5 bases removed from V and 0 bases from J, the gap between germline ends came to 15 bases. Germline values: CDR1 SGDLS, CDR2 YYNGEE. CDR3 length: 17 amino acids.

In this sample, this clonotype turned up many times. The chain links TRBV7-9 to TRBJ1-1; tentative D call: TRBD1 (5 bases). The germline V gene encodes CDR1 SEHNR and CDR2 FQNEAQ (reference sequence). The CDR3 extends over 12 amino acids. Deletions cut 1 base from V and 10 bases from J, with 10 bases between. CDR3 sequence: CASSLGAGAAFF. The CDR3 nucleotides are TGTGCCAGCAGCTTAGGTGCCGGGGCAGCTTTCTTT.

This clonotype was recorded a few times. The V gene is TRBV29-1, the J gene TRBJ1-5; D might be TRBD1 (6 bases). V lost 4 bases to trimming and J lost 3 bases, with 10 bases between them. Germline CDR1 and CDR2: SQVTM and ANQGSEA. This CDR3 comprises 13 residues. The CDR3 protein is CSVAGDPNQPQHF. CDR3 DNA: TGCAGCGTTGCAGGGGACCCCAATCAGCCCCAGCATTTT.

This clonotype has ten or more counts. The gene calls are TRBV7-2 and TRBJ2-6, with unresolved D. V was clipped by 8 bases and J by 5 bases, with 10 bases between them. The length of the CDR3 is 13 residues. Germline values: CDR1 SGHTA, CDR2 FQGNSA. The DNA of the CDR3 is TGTGCCAGCCGTGGGCGTCGGGCCAACGTCCTGACTTTC. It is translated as CASRGRRANVLTF.

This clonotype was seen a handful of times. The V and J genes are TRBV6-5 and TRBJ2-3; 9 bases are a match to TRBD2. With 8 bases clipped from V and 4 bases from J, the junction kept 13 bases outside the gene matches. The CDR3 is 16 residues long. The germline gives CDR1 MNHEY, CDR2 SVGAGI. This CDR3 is CASLPSSGRRADTQYF. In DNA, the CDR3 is TGTGCCAGCCTCCCTTCGAGCGGGAGGCGCGCAGATACGCAGTATTTT.

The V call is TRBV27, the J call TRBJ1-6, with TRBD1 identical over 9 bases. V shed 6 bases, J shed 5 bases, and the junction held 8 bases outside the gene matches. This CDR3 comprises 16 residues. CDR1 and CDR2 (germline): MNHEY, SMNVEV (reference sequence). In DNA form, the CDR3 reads TGTGCCAGCAGAGTCACAGGGGGCCAAGATAATTCACCCCTCCACTTT. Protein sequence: CASRVTGGQDNSPLHF.

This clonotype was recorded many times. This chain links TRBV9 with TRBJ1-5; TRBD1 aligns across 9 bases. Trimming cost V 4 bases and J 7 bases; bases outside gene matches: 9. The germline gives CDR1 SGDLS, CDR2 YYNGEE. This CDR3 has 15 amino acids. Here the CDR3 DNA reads TGTGCCAGCAGCTTCGGGACAGGGTTAGGACAGCCCCAGCATTTT. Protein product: CASSFGTGLGQPQHF.

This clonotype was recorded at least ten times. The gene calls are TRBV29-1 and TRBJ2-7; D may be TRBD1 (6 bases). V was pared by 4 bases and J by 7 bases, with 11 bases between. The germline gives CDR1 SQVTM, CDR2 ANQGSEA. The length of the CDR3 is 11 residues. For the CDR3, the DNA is TGCAGCGTTGGGGCAGGGGATGAGCAGTACTTC. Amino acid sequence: CSVGAGDEQYF.

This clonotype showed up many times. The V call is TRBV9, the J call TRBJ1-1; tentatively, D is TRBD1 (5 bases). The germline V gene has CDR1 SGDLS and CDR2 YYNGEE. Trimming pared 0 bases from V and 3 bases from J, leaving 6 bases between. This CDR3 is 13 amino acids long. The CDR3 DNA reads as TGTGCCAGCAGCGTAGGGGGGTACACTGAAGCTTTCTTT. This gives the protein CASSVGGYTEAFF.

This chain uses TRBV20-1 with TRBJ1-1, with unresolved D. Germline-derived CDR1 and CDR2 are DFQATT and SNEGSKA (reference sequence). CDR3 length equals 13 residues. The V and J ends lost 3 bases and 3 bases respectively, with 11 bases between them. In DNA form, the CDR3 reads TGCAGTGCTAGGACCAACAAAGACACTGAAGCTTTCTTT. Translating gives CSARTNKDTEAFF.

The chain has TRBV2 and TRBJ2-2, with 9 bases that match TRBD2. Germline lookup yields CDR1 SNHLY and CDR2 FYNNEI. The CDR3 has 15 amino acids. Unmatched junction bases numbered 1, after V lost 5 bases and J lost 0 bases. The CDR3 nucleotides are TGTGCCAGCAGTCCTAGCGGGACGAACACCGGGGAGCTGTTTTTT. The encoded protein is CASSPSGTNTGELFF. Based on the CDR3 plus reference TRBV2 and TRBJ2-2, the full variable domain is EPEVTQTPSHQVTQMGQEVILRCVPISNHLYFYWYRQILGQKVEFLVSFYNNEISEKSEIFDDQFSVERPDGSNFTLKIRSTKLEDSAMYFCASSPSGTNTGELFFGEGSRLTVL.

The CDR3 region has the DNA TGTGCCAGCAGTTTACTTCCCGGATCCAGGGCCTACGAGCAGTACTTC. It specifies CASSLLPGSRAYEQYF. The chain recombines TRBV28 with TRBJ2-7; D might be TRBD1 (5 bases). Germline values: CDR1 MDHEN, CDR2 SYDVKM. The V end lost 2 bases, the J end lost 2 bases, and 16 bases lay between the germline ends. CDR3 length equals 16 residues.

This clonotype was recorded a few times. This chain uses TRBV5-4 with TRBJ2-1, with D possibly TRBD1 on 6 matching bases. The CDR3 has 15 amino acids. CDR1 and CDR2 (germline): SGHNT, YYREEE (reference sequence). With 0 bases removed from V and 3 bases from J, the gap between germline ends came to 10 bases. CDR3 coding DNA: TGTGCCAGCAGCTTGGACCCAGGGGACTACAATGAGCAGTTCTTC. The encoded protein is CASSLDPGDYNEQFF.

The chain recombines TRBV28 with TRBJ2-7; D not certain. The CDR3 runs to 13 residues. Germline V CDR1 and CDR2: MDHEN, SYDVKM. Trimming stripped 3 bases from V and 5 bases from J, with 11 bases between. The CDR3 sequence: CASSLKGFNEQYF. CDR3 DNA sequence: TGTGCCAGCAGTTTGAAGGGATTCAACGAGCAGTACTTC. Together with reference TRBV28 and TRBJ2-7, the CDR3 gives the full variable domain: DVKVTQSSRYLVKRTGEKVFLECVQDMDHENMFWYRQDPGLGLRLIYFSYDVKMKEKGDIPEGYSVSREKKERFSLILESASTNQTSMYLCASSLKGFNEQYFGPGTRLTVT.

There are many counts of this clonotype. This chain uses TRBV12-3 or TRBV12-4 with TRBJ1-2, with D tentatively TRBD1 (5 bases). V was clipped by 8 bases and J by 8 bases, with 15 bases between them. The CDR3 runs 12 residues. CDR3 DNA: TGTGCCAGCCGGGACCCAAGCAGGGGCTACACCTTC. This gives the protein CASRDPSRGYTF.

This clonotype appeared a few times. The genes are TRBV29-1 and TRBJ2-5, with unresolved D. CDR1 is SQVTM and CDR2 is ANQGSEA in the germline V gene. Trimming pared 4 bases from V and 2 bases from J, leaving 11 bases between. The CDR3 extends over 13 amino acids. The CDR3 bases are TGCAGCGTTGGAATGCGGCTACAAGAGACCCAGTACTTC. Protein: CSVGMRLQETQYF.